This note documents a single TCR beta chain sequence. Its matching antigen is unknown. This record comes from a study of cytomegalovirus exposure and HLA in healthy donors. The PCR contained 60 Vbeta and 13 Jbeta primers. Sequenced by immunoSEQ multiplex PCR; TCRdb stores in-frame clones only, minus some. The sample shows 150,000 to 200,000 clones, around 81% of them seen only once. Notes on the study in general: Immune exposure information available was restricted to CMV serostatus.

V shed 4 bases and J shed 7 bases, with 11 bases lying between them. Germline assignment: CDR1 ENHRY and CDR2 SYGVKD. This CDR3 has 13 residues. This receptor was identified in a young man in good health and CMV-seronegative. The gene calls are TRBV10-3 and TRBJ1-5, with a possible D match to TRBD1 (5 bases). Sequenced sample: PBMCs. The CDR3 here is CAISAEGSQPQHF. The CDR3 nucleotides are TGTGCCATCAGTGCGGAGGGGTCCCAGCCCCAGCATTTT.